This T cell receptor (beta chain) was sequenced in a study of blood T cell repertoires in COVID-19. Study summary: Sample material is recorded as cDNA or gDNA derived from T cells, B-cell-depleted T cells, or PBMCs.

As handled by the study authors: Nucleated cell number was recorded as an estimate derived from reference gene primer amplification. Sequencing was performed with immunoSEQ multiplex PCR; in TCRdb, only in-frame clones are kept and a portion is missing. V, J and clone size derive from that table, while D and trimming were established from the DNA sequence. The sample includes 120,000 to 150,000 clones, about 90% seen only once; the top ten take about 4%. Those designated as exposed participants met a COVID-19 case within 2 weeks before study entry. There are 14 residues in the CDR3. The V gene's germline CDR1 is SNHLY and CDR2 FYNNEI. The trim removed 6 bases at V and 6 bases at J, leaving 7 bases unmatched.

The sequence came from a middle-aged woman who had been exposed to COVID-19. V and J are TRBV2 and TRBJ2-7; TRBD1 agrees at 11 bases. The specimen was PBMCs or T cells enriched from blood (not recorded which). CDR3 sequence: CASRARDRGSEQYF. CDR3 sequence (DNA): TGTGCCAGCAGAGCCAGGGACAGGGGGTCCGAGCAGTACTTC.